Listed below are T cell receptor beta chains from one sample, sequenced in a study of CD8+CD57+ T cells in acquired aplastic anemia. TCRdb recomputed calls from the reads with MiXCR, one row per CDR3 protein. The sample has some 42,000 distinct CDR3 sequences, about 70% seen once. The sample taken for sequencing was sorted CD4+, CD8+, or CD8+CD57+ T cells (not recorded which) from PBMCs. The receptors come from a human donor in good health, serving as a control. Each CDR3 is given with its conserved first and last residue. The D gene is left open where the match is weak. Size is omitted from some rows. Given values are once, few, many or a class for expanded clones.

v_gene,d_gene,abundance,j_gene,CDR3nt,CDR3aa
TRBV7-9,NA,NA,TRBJ2-7,TGTGCCAGCAGCTTAGGGGACTTTTACGAGCAGTACTTC,CASSLGDFYEQYF
TRBV25-1,TRBD2,NA,TRBJ2-5,TGTGCCAGCAGTTCACCTGGGACTAGCGGGGGTCAAGAGACCCAGTACTTC,CASSSPGTSGGQETQYF
TRBV15,NA,NA,TRBJ2-7,TGTGCCAGCAGCCAAGGGTCCCACTACGAGCAGTACTTC,CASSQGSHYEQYF
TRBV19,NA,few,TRBJ1-5,TGTGCCAGTAGTATTTCTTGGGGGTACAATCAGCCCCAGCATTTT,CASSISWGYNQPQHF
TRBV24-1,NA,NA,TRBJ2-3,TGTGCCACCTCGAGTCGCTCGGAGGACACAGATACGCAGTATTTT,CATSSRSEDTDTQYF
TRBV25-1,NA,NA,TRBJ2-3,TGTGCCAGCAGTGCCCTCCTTGATACGCAGTATTTT,CASSALLDTQYF
TRBV12-3/TRBV12-4,TRBD1,NA,TRBJ2-7,TGTGCCAGCAGTGGCCGGGACAGGGACTACGAGCAGTACTTC,CASSGRDRDYEQYF
TRBV6-2/TRBV6-3,TRBD1,NA,TRBJ2-5,TGTGCCAGCACCTTAAGACAGGGAGAGACCCAGTACTTC,CASTLRQGETQYF
TRBV10-3,TRBD2,NA,TRBJ2-7,TGTGCCATCACTACCGGGACTAGACACGAGCAGTACTTC,CAITTGTRHEQYF
TRBV11-1,TRBD1,few,TRBJ2-7,TGTGCCAGCAGCTCAGCGACCGGGACAGGGTCGTTTGAGCAGTACTTC,CASSSATGTGSFEQYF
TRBV5-1,NA,NA,TRBJ2-7,TGCGCCAGCAGCTTGGTCAATTTCCACGAGCAGTACTTC,CASSLVNFHEQYF
TRBV6-5,NA,NA,TRBJ1-2,TGTGCCAGCAGTTACGGGGGAGTAGATGGCTACACCTTC,CASSYGGVDGYTF
TRBV7-2,NA,NA,TRBJ1-1,TGTGCCAGCAGCTTTCGTAAGGATGGAGAAGCTTTCTTT,CASSFRKDGEAFF
TRBV20-1,NA,NA,TRBJ1-2,TGCAGTGCTGCAGAGCAGACAAACTATGGCTACACCTTC,CSAAEQTNYGYTF
TRBV24-1,NA,NA,TRBJ1-5,TGTGCCACCCCGAGGGACATTCTCAATAGCAATCAGCCCCAGCATTTT,CATPRDILNSNQPQHF
TRBV10-3,TRBD1,few,TRBJ1-2,TGTGCCATCAGTGAAGGACGACAGGGCTATGGCTACACCTTC,CAISEGRQGYGYTF
TRBV2,NA,NA,TRBJ1-1,TGTGCCAGCAGTGAAAGGGCTATGGGCACTGAAGCTTTCTTT,CASSERAMGTEAFF
TRBV3-1,TRBD2,many,TRBJ2-5,TGTGCCAGCAGCCACCGGACTAGCGGGGGCGCTACGCAAGAGACCCAGTACTTC,CASSHRTSGGATQETQYF
TRBV7-8,NA,NA,TRBJ1-5,TGTGCCAGCAGCCATTATAGCAATCAGCCCCAGCATTTT,CASSHYSNQPQHF
TRBV7-3,NA,once,TRBJ2-1,TGTGCCTGCAACTTACTAGGGGCGGACAATGAGCAGTTCTTC,CACNLLGADNEQFF
TRBV29-1,NA,NA,TRBJ2-3,TGCAGCGTTGTAAAGGCGAGCACAGATACGCAGTATTTT,CSVVKASTDTQYF
TRBV7-2,TRBD1,NA,TRBJ1-2,TGTGCCAGCAGCAGACAGGGTCAAGACTATGGCTACACCTTC,CASSRQGQDYGYTF
TRBV6-2/TRBV6-3,TRBD1,NA,TRBJ2-7,TGTGCCAGCCCGAAGGGGACAGGGGGCTACGAGCAGTACTTC,CASPKGTGGYEQYF
TRBV9,NA,NA,TRBJ1-1,TGCGCCAGCAGCGACGAAACAGGGATGAACACTGAAGCTTTCTTT,CASSDETGMNTEAFF
TRBV15,TRBD1,NA,TRBJ1-2,TGTGCCACCAGTAGACAGGGGGCGAGCTATGGCTACACCTTC,CATSRQGASYGYTF
TRBV25-1,NA,once,TRBJ1-5,TGTGCCAGCAGTGAATACGAGGGTTCTCAGCCCCAGCATTTT,CASSEYEGSQPQHF
TRBV7-2,TRBD2,NA,TRBJ2-5,TGTGCCAGCAGCTTAGGGTCTAGCGGGGGGGCCGGGACCCAGTACTTC,CASSLGSSGGAGTQYF
TRBV6-1,NA,NA,TRBJ1-2,TGTGCCAGCACTACCCGGGACGGGGTGCAGATCGGCTATGGCTACACCTTC,CASTTRDGVQIGYGYTF
TRBV2,NA,NA,TRBJ1-1,TGTGCCAGCAAAGAAGCCACTGAAGCTTTCTTT,CASKEATEAFF
TRBV20-1,NA,NA,TRBJ1-2,TGCAGTGCTACAAGTCTAAATAACTATGGCTACACCTTC,CSATSLNNYGYTF
TRBV2,TRBD1,NA,TRBJ2-7,TGTGCCAGCAGACTACAGGGGGCGCAGTACTTC,CASRLQGAQYF